This entry lists 18 T cell receptor beta chains sequenced from one sample in a study of CD8 T cells in Susac syndrome. The RNA input was roughly 0.45 to 1 ug, and it was reverse transcribed with random hexamers. Each CDR3 protein gets one entry after TCRdb re-called the immunoSEQ multiplex PCR reads with MiXCR. The sample holds 95,000 to 150,000 distinct CDR3 sequences, roughly 94% seen once. Sequencing used CD8+ T cells from PBMCs. The source of these receptors is a human donor with Susac syndrome.

V gene TRBV6-1 combines with J gene TRBJ2-7, with D tentatively TRBD1 (6 bases). The germline CDR1 and CDR2 sequences are MNHNS and SASEGT. The CDR3 is 18 residues long. V lost 8 bases and J 5 bases, leaving 31 bases between the germline ends. The CDR3 is CASRKGVGRGLGLDEQYF. The CDR3, as DNA: TGTGCCAGCCGAAAGGGGGTCGGAAGAGGCCTTGGACTGGACGAGCAGTACTTC.

The V gene is TRBV24-1, the J gene TRBJ1-1; D gene uncertain. This CDR3 is 9 amino acids long. The V and J ends lost 11 bases and 6 bases respectively, with 6 bases between them. Germline V gives CDR1 KGHDR, CDR2 SFDVKD. The CDR3 DNA is TGTGCCATCCTGCCTGAAGCTTTCTTT. This translates into CAILPEAFF.

The genes are TRBV29-1 and TRBJ2-5, with D possibly TRBD1 on 6 matching bases. Trimming shortened V by 5 bases and J by 4 bases, and 14 bases separated the two germline ends. The CDR3 is made up of 13 amino acids. Per the germline V gene, CDR1 is SQVTM and CDR2 is ANQGSEA. This CDR3 is CSVLQGYGETQYF. As DNA, the CDR3 is TGCAGCGTTTTACAGGGATACGGAGAGACCCAGTACTTC.

This clonotype was detected once. The chain is built from TRBV7-7 and TRBJ2-5; no definite D call. Trimming removed 4 bases at V and 5 bases at J, with 17 bases between. Germline lookup yields CDR1 SSHAT and CDR2 FNYEAQ (reference sequence). This CDR3 spans 15 amino acids. The CDR3 sequence is CASSWSRAPGETQYF. DNA for the CDR3: TGTGCCAGCAGCTGGAGCCGGGCCCCCGGGGAGACCCAGTACTTC.

The CDR3 protein is CSVGGGSQETQYF. The CDR3 DNA reads as TGCAGCGTTGGGGGGGGATCCCAAGAGACCCAGTACTTC. The genes are TRBV29-1 and TRBJ2-5, with 7 bases lining up with TRBD2. The trim removed 4 bases at V and 1 base at J, leaving 3 bases unmatched. The length of the CDR3 is 13 residues. Germline-derived CDR1 and CDR2 are SQVTM and ANQGSEA.

This clonotype came up a few times. The genes are TRBV14 and TRBJ2-1; the D gene is possibly TRBD1 (5 bases). V was pared by 0 bases and J by 2 bases, with 5 bases between. Germline CDR1 and CDR2: SGHDN and FVKESK. The CDR3 length is 14 residues. CDR3 nucleotide sequence: TGTGCCAGCAGCCAAGAGGGGCCCTACAATGAGCAGTTCTTC. Translated: CASSQEGPYNEQFF.

The chain carries TRBV15 and TRBJ2-1; 8 nucleotides line up with TRBD1. Losses at the gene ends were 5 bases for V and 7 bases for J; bases not matched to a gene: 7. The CDR3 sequence is 14 residues long. Germline CDR1 and CDR2: LNHNV and YYDKDF (reference sequence). CDR3 sequence reads: CATSAGQEGNEQFF. The CDR3 nucleotides are TGTGCCACCAGCGCGGGACAGGAGGGAAATGAGCAGTTCTTC.

V gene TRBV6-5 combines with J gene TRBJ2-6; 7 bases are shared with TRBD2. Germline V gene sequence: CDR1 MNHEY, CDR2 SVGAGI. With 8 bases clipped from V and 2 bases from J, the junction kept 12 bases outside the gene matches. This CDR3 is built from 17 residues. CDR3 residues: CASGYEAGQAGANVLTF. The CDR3 coding sequence is TGTGCCAGCGGGTACGAAGCGGGGCAGGCTGGGGCCAACGTCCTGACTTTC.

V and J are TRBV6-1 and TRBJ2-1, with TRBD1 matching 12 bases. Losses at the gene ends were 5 bases for V and 8 bases for J; bases not matched to a gene: 10. Germline V gene data show CDR1 as MNHNS and CDR2 as SASEGT. The CDR3 sequence is 16 residues long. Here the CDR3 reads CASSPPGQGAWDEQFF. CDR3 in DNA: TGTGCCAGCAGTCCTCCGGGACAGGGGGCTTGGGATGAGCAGTTCTTC.

J is TRBJ1-4 and V is TRBV20-1; D call uncertain. The V gene lost 6 bases and the J gene lost 8 bases, with 10 bases spanning the gap. Per the germline V gene, CDR1 is DFQATT and CDR2 is SNEGSKA (reference sequence). The CDR3 is 11 residues long. As DNA, the CDR3 is TGCAGTGCCTCGGCGGGGGAAAAACTGTTTTTT. Amino acid sequence: CSASAGEKLFF.

The chain couples TRBV23-1 to TRBJ2-5, with a possible D match to TRBD2 (5 bases). TRBV23-1 carries the ORF label, with uncertain function. This CDR3 contains 16 residues. The germline V and J ends were trimmed by 1 base and 1 base, with 13 bases remaining between them. CDR3 in DNA: TGCGCCAGCAGTCAATTGAGGGAGTGGGCCCAAGAGACCCAGTACTTC. It codes for CASSQLREWAQETQYF.

The J gene is TRBJ2-1, the V gene TRBV25-1, with 8 bases matching TRBD1. Germline CDR1 reads MGHDK; CDR2 reads SYGVNS. This CDR3 is built from 14 residues. The ends lost 4 bases at V and 7 bases at J; junction bases unmatched: 6. The CDR3 DNA sequence: TGTGCCAGCAGTGGGACAGGGTGGGCAAATGAGCAGTTCTTC. Protein: CASSGTGWANEQFF.

This chain joins TRBV6-2 or TRBV6-3 and TRBJ2-7, with D perhaps matching TRBD1 or TRBD2 (6 bases each). V was pared by 7 bases and J by 6 bases, with 22 bases between. Germline CDR1 reads MNHEY; CDR2 reads SVGEGT. The CDR3 has 15 residues. DNA of the CDR3: TGTGCCAGCACCTCGACTCTACGGGGGCCCTCCGAGCAGTACTTC. Translating it yields CASTSTLRGPSEQYF.

The chain uses TRBV5-6 and TRBJ2-7; 8 bases map to TRBD1. CDR3 length: 15 amino acids. Looked up from germline, CDR1 is SGHDT and CDR2 is YYEEEE. With 1 base clipped from V and 0 bases from J, the junction kept 3 bases outside the gene matches. CDR3 loop: CASSLLGQDSYEQYF. As DNA, the CDR3 is TGTGCCAGCAGCTTGCTGGGACAGGACTCCTACGAGCAGTACTTC.

The gene calls are TRBV14 and TRBJ2-1; 11 bases agree with TRBD1. Germline V CDR1 and CDR2: SGHDN, FVKESK. The CDR3 loop spans 16 amino acids. With 0 bases clipped from V and 5 bases from J, the junction kept 3 bases outside the gene matches. CDR3 in DNA: TGTGCCAGCAGCCAAGAACCGGGACAGGGGGACAATGAGCAGTTCTTC. Protein product: CASSQEPGQGDNEQFF.

The count of this clonotype is one. V usage is TRBV29-1 and J usage is TRBJ2-1, with TRBD1 matching over 9 bases. J gave up 8 bases and V 3 bases, and 11 bases lay outside the gene matches. Germline-derived CDR1 and CDR2 are SQVTM and ANQGSEA. The CDR3 covers 15 residues. CDR3: CSVDRQGVYWDEQFF. The CDR3 DNA is TGCAGCGTTGACCGACAGGGGGTATATTGGGATGAGCAGTTCTTC.

The chain links TRBV29-1 to TRBJ1-4; 9 positions agree with TRBD1. Looked up from germline, CDR1 is SQVTM and CDR2 is ANQGSEA. Trimming cost V 4 bases and J 7 bases; bases outside gene matches: 10. This CDR3 region has 15 residues. The DNA of the CDR3 is TGCAGCGTTGGCCGAACAGGGGGCGCCGGTGAAAAACTGTTTTTT. Amino acid sequence: CSVGRTGGAGEKLFF.

The chain is built from TRBV27 and TRBJ1-1; D possibly corresponds to TRBD1 (5 bases). The CDR3 extends over 14 amino acids. In germline, CDR1 is MNHEY, CDR2 SMNVEV (reference sequence). V was pared by 6 bases and J by 5 bases, with 16 bases between. In DNA, the CDR3 is TGTGCCAGCAGCCCCCTCGGAGGGGAAACTGAAGCTTTCTTT. Protein: CASSPLGGETEAFF.